The 14 T cell receptor beta chains presented below share a single source sample, sequenced in a study of early T cells in non-severe SARS-CoV-2 infection (dated by TCRdb to about 2021). Library creation used 5' RACE. Sequenced on a NextSeq 500. TCRdb reanalyzed the raw reads on its own, using fastp at Q25 for trimming and MiXCR for clone calling, and kept in-frame beta chains. Records with the same CDR3 protein are collapsed into one entry carrying the most frequent genes and DNA. The sample profile shows just under 65,000 distinct CDR3 sequences; around 13% of them were found once. Clones ranked in the top ten supply more than 3.5% of the sample. What was sequenced was whole blood. These receptors were collected from an adult who was a healthcare worker with PCR-confirmed SARS-CoV-2 infection or an uninfected control (not recorded which).

V and J are TRBV30 and TRBJ2-7; TRBD1 matches 8 bases. This CDR3 is built from 15 residues. Germline V gives CDR1 GTSNPN, CDR2 SVGIG (reference sequence). J lost 5 bases, V lost 0 bases, and 9 bases had no gene match. CDR3 amino acids: CAWSVITGGSDEQYF. The DNA for the CDR3 is TGTGCCTGGAGTGTCATAACAGGGGGTTCCGACGAGCAGTACTTC.

This clonotype was detected a few times. This chain connects TRBV20-1 to TRBJ2-7, with 9 nucleotides matching TRBD1. The germline V gene encodes CDR1 DFQATT and CDR2 SNEGSKA (reference sequence). J was trimmed by 5 bases and V by 4 bases; bases with no gene match: 6. The CDR3 spans 13 residues. The DNA for the CDR3 is TGCAGTGCTAATTACAGGGGGCGCAACGAGCAGTACTTC. Translation gives CSANYRGRNEQYF.

Many counts were recorded for this clonotype. This chain connects TRBV6-2 or TRBV6-3 to TRBJ2-3, with D hard to call. V was cut by 0 bases and J by 2 bases, with 9 bases left in between. The CDR3 is 15 amino acids. Germline V gene lookup returns CDR1 MNHEY and CDR2 SVGEGT. CDR3 in DNA: TGTGCCAGCAGTTACTCCTGGGCAAACACAGATACGCAGTATTTT. Encoded protein: CASSYSWANTDTQYF.

The chain employs TRBV11-2 and TRBJ2-7, with 8 nucleotides matching TRBD1. V was clipped by 0 bases and J by 5 bases; unmatched bases: 3. The CDR3 has 14 residues. The germline CDR1 and CDR2 sequences are SGHAT and FQNNGV. CDR3 bases: TGTGCCAGCAGCTTAGACAGGGGGCCCAACGAGCAGTACTTC. Its protein product is CASSLDRGPNEQYF.

This clonotype was seen at least ten times. The chain uses TRBV7-2 and TRBJ2-1, with 9 bases identical to TRBD2. The length of the CDR3 is 14 residues. Germline V gives CDR1 SGHTA, CDR2 FQGNSA. V gave up 3 bases and J gave up 8 bases; unmatched junction bases: 5. The CDR3 protein is CASSLRGGQDEQFF. The CDR3 DNA reads as TGTGCCAGCAGCTTGCGGGGGGGGCAGGATGAGCAGTTCTTC.

This chain connects TRBV29-1 to TRBJ1-2; no definite D call. The V end was cut by 3 bases, the J end by 4 bases, with 9 bases between. The CDR3 is made up of 12 amino acids. Germline loops: CDR1 SQVTM, CDR2 ANQGSEA. The CDR3 spells CSVDFGGYGYTF. CDR3 nucleotides: TGCAGCGTTGACTTCGGCGGCTATGGCTACACCTTC.

The chain uses TRBV27 and TRBJ2-7; TRBD2 might be the D (5 bases). The V gene's germline CDR1 is MNHEY and CDR2 SMNVEV (reference sequence). Trimming cost V 8 bases and J 2 bases, with 7 bases left between them. CDR3 length equals 11 residues. CDR3 loop: CASRGPYEQYF. The CDR3 bases are TGTGCCAGCCGAGGGCCCTACGAGCAGTACTTC.

This clonotype turned up a few times. The chain employs TRBV6-1 and TRBJ1-2; D remains unclear. Germline assignment: CDR1 MNHNS and CDR2 SASEGT. The CDR3 loop spans 14 amino acids. V lost 1 base and J 4 bases, leaving 10 bases between the germline ends. Here the CDR3 DNA reads TGTGCCAGCAGTGAAGTGGCAGTCGTCTATGGCTACACCTTC. This sequence encodes CASSEVAVVYGYTF.

Only a few counts were recorded for this clonotype. The chain combines TRBV7-9 with TRBJ1-4; D may be TRBD1 (5 bases). The CDR3 covers 15 residues. Looked up from germline, CDR1 is SEHNR and CDR2 is FQNEAQ (reference sequence). The germline V and J ends were trimmed by 6 bases and 2 bases, with 13 bases remaining between them. The CDR3 sequence is CASRAFGATNEKLFF. Here the CDR3 DNA reads TGTGCCAGCAGAGCTTTCGGGGCTACTAATGAAAAACTGTTTTTT. The whole variable domain, remainder taken from reference TRBV7-9 and TRBJ1-4, is DTGVSQNPRHKITKRGQNVTFRCDPISEHNRLYWYRQTLGQGPEFLTYFQNEAQLEKSRLLSDRFSAERPKGSFSTLEIQRTEQGDSAMYLCASRAFGATNEKLFFGSGTQLSVL.

CDR3 region: CASSFPGAGANVLTF. As DNA, the CDR3 is TGTGCCAGCAGCTTTCCAGGGGCTGGGGCCAACGTCCTGACTTTC. The genes are TRBV7-8 and TRBJ2-6, with a possible D match to TRBD1 (6 bases). Per germline, CDR1 SGHVS and CDR2 FQNEAQ. Trimming took 3 bases from V and 2 from J, leaving 8 bases between them. The length of the CDR3 is 15 residues.

This clonotype was seen more than once but under ten times. The chain is built from TRBV5-1 and TRBJ1-1, with no clear D. The germline CDR1 and CDR2 sequences are SGHRS and YFSETQ. The CDR3 spans 11 residues. V lost 5 bases and J lost 5, with 7 bases in between. The CDR3 nucleotides read TGCGCCAGCAGGGTAGGGACTGAAGCTTTCTTT. It translates to CASRVGTEAFF.

This clonotype was observed many times. The chain links TRBV18 to TRBJ1-1, with 7 bases matching TRBD1. V lost 3 bases and J lost 1; bases outside the gene matches: 5. Germline V CDR1 and CDR2: KGHSH, LQKENI. The CDR3 consists of 15 residues. The CDR3 region has the DNA TGTGCCAGCTCACCTGACAGGGTCGCGAACACTGAAGCTTTCTTT. As protein: CASSPDRVANTEAFF.

V is TRBV19 and J is TRBJ2-3; perhaps TRBD2 as D (6 bases). Germline V gene sequence: CDR1 LNHDA, CDR2 SQIVND (reference sequence). CDR3 length: 15 amino acids. V was cut by 5 bases and J by 1 base, with 13 bases left in between. CDR3 sequence reads: CASSLTGLGTDTQYF. The CDR3 DNA sequence: TGTGCCAGTAGTCTTACGGGACTTGGCACAGATACGCAGTATTTT.

This clonotype was seen repeatedly, ten times or more. The CDR3 region has the DNA TGTGCCAGCAGCTTAGTATCGGCCAGGGCTCGAGAGACCCAGTACTTC. Its protein is CASSLVSARARETQYF. The rearrangement uses TRBV7-9 and TRBJ2-5, with TRBD1 as a possible D gene (5 bases). Germline V CDR1 and CDR2: SEHNR, FQNEAQ (reference sequence). This CDR3 region has 16 residues. V was pared by 1 base and J by 4 bases, with 16 bases between.